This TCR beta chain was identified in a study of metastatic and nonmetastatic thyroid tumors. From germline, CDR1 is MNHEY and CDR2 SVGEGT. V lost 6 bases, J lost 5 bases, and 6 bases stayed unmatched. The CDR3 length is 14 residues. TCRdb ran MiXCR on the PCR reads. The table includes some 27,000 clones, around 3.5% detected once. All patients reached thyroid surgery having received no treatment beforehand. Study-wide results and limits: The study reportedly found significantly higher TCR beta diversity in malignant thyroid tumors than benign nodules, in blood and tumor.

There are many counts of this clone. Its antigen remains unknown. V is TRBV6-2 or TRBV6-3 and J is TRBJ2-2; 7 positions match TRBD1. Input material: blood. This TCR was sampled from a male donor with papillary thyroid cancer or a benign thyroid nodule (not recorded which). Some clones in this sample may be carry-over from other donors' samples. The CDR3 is CASRGQRDTGELFF. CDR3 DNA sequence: TGTGCCAGCAGGGGACAGCGAGATACCGGGGAGCTGTTTTTT.